Presented here are 4 T cell receptor beta chains from one specimen sequenced in a study of post-analysis software for immune sequencing data. Whole-study results and caveats: In patients, TRBV5-6, TRBV5-1 and TRBV20-1 belonged to five TRBV segments found more frequently than in controls.

No antigen is known for these receptors. Researchers reported that TCR beta cDNA libraries carried unique molecular identifiers. TCRdb used MiXCR to reprocess the PCR reads, holding one entry per CDR3 protein. The repertoire holds a few hundred thousand distinct CDR3 sequences, under 55% seen once, with about 12% in the top ten. Sequencing was done on a sample of blood. The source of these receptors is a girl aged 10 to 17 with multiple sclerosis.

The J gene is TRBJ2-1, the V gene TRBV24-1, with 8 bases matching TRBD1. The germline V gene has CDR1 KGHDR and CDR2 SFDVKD. V was pared by 7 bases and J by 5 bases, with 12 bases of the junction left unmatched. This CDR3 is 16 amino acids long. The CDR3 loop reads CATRGLDRGDHNEQFF. The DNA of the CDR3 is TGTGCCACCAGGGGACTCGACAGGGGAGATCACAATGAGCAGTTCTTC.

V and J are TRBV29-1 and TRBJ2-6; D is tentatively TRBD1 or TRBD2 (6 bases each). V was cut by 6 bases and J by 0 bases, with 18 bases left in between. This CDR3 is 17 amino acids long. Germline V gives CDR1 SQVTM, CDR2 ANQGSEA. The CDR3, as DNA: TGCAGCGTCGGGGGCGAACTTAAGAACTCTGGGGCCAACGTCCTGACTTTC. This codes for CSVGGELKNSGANVLTF.

This chain links TRBV7-2 with TRBJ2-7, with a weak D call TRBD2 (7 bases). The CDR3 spans 15 residues. Trimming took 4 bases from V and 3 from J, leaving 16 bases between them. From germline, CDR1 is SGHTA and CDR2 FQGNSA. The CDR3 sequence: CASSSGGPRLYEQYF. The CDR3 DNA follows: TGTGCCAGCAGCTCCGGGGGGCCTCGGCTCTACGAGCAGTACTTC.

The gene calls are TRBV12-3 or TRBV12-4 and TRBJ2-1; D call uncertain. The V end lost 3 bases, the J end lost 10 bases, and 7 bases lay between the germline ends. The CDR3 covers 11 residues. Written as DNA, the CDR3 is TGTGCCAGCAGTTTTGGGCCAGAGCAGTTCTTC. Translation: CASSFGPEQFF.